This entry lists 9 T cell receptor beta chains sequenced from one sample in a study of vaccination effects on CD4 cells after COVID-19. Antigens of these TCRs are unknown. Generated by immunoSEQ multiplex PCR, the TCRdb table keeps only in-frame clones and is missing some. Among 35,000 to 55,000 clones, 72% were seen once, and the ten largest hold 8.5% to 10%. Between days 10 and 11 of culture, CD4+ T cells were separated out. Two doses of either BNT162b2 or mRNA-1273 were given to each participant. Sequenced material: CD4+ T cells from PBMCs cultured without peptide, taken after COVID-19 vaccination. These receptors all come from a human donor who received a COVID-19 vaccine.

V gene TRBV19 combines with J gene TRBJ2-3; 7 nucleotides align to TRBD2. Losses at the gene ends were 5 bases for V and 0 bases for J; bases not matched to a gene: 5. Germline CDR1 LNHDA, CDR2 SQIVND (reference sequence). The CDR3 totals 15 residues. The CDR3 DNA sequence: TGTGCCAGTAGTCCTAGCGGACTTAGCACAGATACGCAGTATTTT. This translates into CASSPSGLSTDTQYF.

The CDR3 region is CASSPWGTYTEAFF. For the CDR3, the DNA is TGTGCCAGTAGTCCCTGGGGGACTTACACTGAAGCTTTCTTT. The V and J genes are TRBV19 and TRBJ1-1, with D possibly matching TRBD1 (5 bases). Germline CDR1 LNHDA, CDR2 SQIVND (reference sequence). V was clipped by 5 bases and J by 3 bases, with 13 bases between them. The CDR3 runs 14 residues.

The CDR3 bases are TGTGCCAGCAGCTTGGATGCCCCGACAGTAAACACTGAAGCTTTCTTT. Its translation: CASSLDAPTVNTEAFF. The chain recombines TRBV7-2 with TRBJ1-1; possible D gene TRBD1, 5 bases. The V end lost 3 bases, the J end lost 2 bases, and 16 bases lay between the germline ends. CDR3 size: 16 residues. The germline V gene has CDR1 SGHTA and CDR2 FQGNSA.

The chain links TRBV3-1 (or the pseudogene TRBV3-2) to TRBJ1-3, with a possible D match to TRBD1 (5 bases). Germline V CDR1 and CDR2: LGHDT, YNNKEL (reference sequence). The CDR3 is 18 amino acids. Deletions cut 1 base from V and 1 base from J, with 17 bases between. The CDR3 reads CASSQAIGTGWSGNTIYF. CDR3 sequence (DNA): TGTGCCAGCAGCCAAGCTATAGGGACCGGTTGGTCTGGAAACACCATATATTTT.

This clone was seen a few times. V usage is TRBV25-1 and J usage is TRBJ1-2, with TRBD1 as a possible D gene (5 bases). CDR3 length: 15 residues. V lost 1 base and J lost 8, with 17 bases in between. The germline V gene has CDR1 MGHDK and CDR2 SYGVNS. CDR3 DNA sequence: TGTGCCAGCAGTGAATCGATCCAGGGCGCGGGGGGCTACACCTTC. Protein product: CASSESIQGAGGYTF.

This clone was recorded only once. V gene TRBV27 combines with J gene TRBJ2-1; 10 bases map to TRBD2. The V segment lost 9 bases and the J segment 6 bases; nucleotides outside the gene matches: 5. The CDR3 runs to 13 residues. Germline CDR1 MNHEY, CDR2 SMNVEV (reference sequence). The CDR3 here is CASGLAELNEQFF. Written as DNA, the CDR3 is TGTGCCAGTGGACTAGCGGAACTCAATGAGCAGTTCTTC.

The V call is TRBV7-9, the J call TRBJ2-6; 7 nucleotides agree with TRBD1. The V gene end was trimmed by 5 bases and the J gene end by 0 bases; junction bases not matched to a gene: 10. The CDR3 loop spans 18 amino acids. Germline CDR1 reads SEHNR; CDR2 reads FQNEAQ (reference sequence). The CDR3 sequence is CASSVGQLAHSGANVLTF. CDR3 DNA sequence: TGTGCCAGCAGCGTGGGACAGCTCGCCCACTCTGGGGCCAACGTCCTGACTTTC.

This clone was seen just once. CDR3 loop: CATSDSTGAGDTQYF. In nucleotides, the CDR3 is TGTGCCACCAGTGACTCGACAGGGGCCGGAGATACGCAGTATTTT. The chain recombines TRBV24-1 with TRBJ2-3, with 8 bases fitting TRBD1. J gave up 5 bases and V 4 bases, and 7 bases lay outside the gene matches. The CDR3 loop spans 15 amino acids. Germline CDR1 and CDR2: KGHDR and SFDVKD.

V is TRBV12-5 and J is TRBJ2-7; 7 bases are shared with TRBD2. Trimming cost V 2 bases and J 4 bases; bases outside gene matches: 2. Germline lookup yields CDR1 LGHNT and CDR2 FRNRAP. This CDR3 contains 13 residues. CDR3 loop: CASGLRGGYEQYF. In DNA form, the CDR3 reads TGTGCTAGTGGTTTGAGGGGAGGGTACGAGCAGTACTTC.